Presented here are 29 T cell receptor beta chains from one specimen sequenced in a study of blood T cell repertoires in COVID-19. TCRdb's table, derived via immunoSEQ multiplex PCR, lists solely in-frame clones and lacks some. Of 65,000 to 90,000 clones listed, around 89% are singletons. Source material: peripheral blood. These receptors were collected from a woman aged 80 or over with acute or convalescent COVID-19.

The V call is TRBV3-1 (or the pseudogene TRBV3-2), the J call TRBJ2-1, with 10 positions matching TRBD2. The ends lost 3 bases at V and 3 bases at J; junction bases unmatched: 14. The CDR3 has 19 residues. CDR1 is LGHDT and CDR2 is YNNKEL in the germline V gene (reference sequence). The CDR3: CASSQASGGAVAIYNEQFF. In nucleotides, the CDR3 is TGTGCCAGCAGCCAGGCAAGCGGGGGGGCCGTAGCCATCTACAATGAGCAGTTCTTC.

The chain couples TRBV18 to TRBJ2-6; weak D call: TRBD2 (5 bases). This CDR3 contains 15 residues. Germline V gene data show CDR1 as KGHSH and CDR2 as LQKENI. Deletions cut 2 bases from V and 1 base from J, with 6 bases between. The CDR3 DNA reads as TGTGCCAGCTCACCAGCGGGTTCTGGGGCCAACGTCCTGACTTTC. Residues: CASSPAGSGANVLTF. The full variable domain, with the rest looked up from reference TRBV18 and TRBJ2-6, is NAGVMQNPRHLVRRRGQEARLRCSPMKGHSHVYWYRQLPEEGLKFMVYLQKENIIDESGMPKERFSAEFPKEGPSILRIQQVVRGDSAAYFCASSPAGSGANVLTFGAGSRLTVL.

V usage is TRBV7-2 and J usage is TRBJ1-5; 7 bases align to TRBD1. V lost 2 bases, J lost 0 bases, and 4 bases stayed unmatched. This CDR3 has 16 residues. CDR1 is SGHTA, CDR2 FQGNSA, per germline. CDR3 sequence reads: CASSLYGTDSNQPQHF. DNA for the CDR3: TGTGCCAGCAGCTTATACGGGACAGATAGCAATCAGCCCCAGCATTTT.

The chain is built from TRBV7-2 and TRBJ1-1; TRBD1 agrees at 7 bases. J lost 1 base, V lost 2 bases, and 4 bases had no gene match. The CDR3 totals 15 residues. Germline V lookup: CDR1 SGHTA, CDR2 FQGNSA. CDR3 amino acids: CASSLRGPPNTEAFF. CDR3 bases: TGTGCCAGCAGCTTAAGGGGGCCCCCGAACACTGAAGCTTTCTTT.

The genes are TRBV5-1 and TRBJ2-7; possibly TRBD1 for D (5 bases). CDR1 and CDR2 (germline): SGHRS, YFSETQ. V dropped 0 bases and J dropped 3 bases, with 10 bases sitting between them. There are 14 residues in the CDR3. CDR3 sequence: CASSLEGIYYEQYF. CDR3 DNA sequence: TGCGCCAGCAGCTTGGAGGGGATTTACTACGAGCAGTACTTC.

The rearrangement uses TRBV5-4 and TRBJ1-1, with D unclear. The CDR3 has 14 residues. Germline V gene data show CDR1 as SGHNT and CDR2 as YYREEE (reference sequence). Trimming removed 1 base at V and 1 base at J, with 8 bases between. This CDR3 reads CASSLIGGNTEAFF. CDR3 bases: TGTGCCAGCAGCTTGATTGGAGGGAACACTGAAGCTTTCTTT.

The chain employs TRBV7-2 and TRBJ1-2, with D perhaps matching TRBD1 (6 bases). V lost 2 bases and J 4 bases, leaving 8 bases between the germline ends. Per germline, CDR1 SGHTA and CDR2 FQGNSA. The length of the CDR3 is 13 residues. CDR3 coding DNA: TGTGCCAGCAGCTTACAGGGGAGCTATGGCTACACCTTC. It translates to CASSLQGSYGYTF.

The chain combines TRBV19 with TRBJ1-2; unclear D gene. Germline V lookup: CDR1 LNHDA, CDR2 SQIVND (reference sequence). Trimming pared 8 bases from V and 3 bases from J, leaving 13 bases between. The CDR3 loop spans 13 amino acids. This CDR3 reads CASRGRAHYGYTF. The CDR3 nucleotides are TGTGCCAGTCGCGGCAGAGCTCACTATGGCTACACCTTC.

The rearrangement joins TRBV7-2 to TRBJ2-1; 7 bases agree with TRBD2. The CDR3 totals 15 residues. With 4 bases clipped from V and 3 bases from J, the junction kept 6 bases outside the gene matches. Germline CDR1 SGHTA, CDR2 FQGNSA. The CDR3 DNA is TGTGCCAGCAGCTGGGAGGGCACAAACTACAATGAGCAGTTCTTC. Translation gives CASSWEGTNYNEQFF.

The rearrangement links TRBV6-5 to TRBJ2-1; TRBD2 is a possible D gene (5 bases). Trimming removed 6 bases from V and 10 bases from J, with 10 bases in between. The germline CDR1 and CDR2 sequences are MNHEY and SVGAGI. CDR3 length: 11 residues. Here the CDR3 reads CASRRGEEQFF. Written as DNA, the CDR3 is TGTGCCAGCAGACGGGGTGAGGAGCAGTTCTTC.

The J gene is TRBJ1-2, the V gene TRBV6-2 or TRBV6-3, with D perhaps matching TRBD1 (6 bases). Looked up from germline, CDR1 is MNHEY and CDR2 is SVGEGT. Trimming cost V 4 bases and J 8 bases, with 20 bases left between them. The CDR3 length is 15 residues. The CDR3: CASSSATDRPGGYTF. The DNA of the CDR3 is TGTGCCAGCAGTTCAGCCACGGACAGACCCGGAGGCTACACCTTC.

A few counts support this clone. The genes are TRBV5-1 and TRBJ1-1; D gene unclear. V shed 0 bases and J shed 0 bases, with 9 bases lying between them. Germline V gene sequence: CDR1 SGHRS, CDR2 YFSETQ. This CDR3 spans 15 amino acids. DNA of the CDR3: TGCGCCAGCAGCTTGGGCGGAGCTATGAACACTGAAGCTTTCTTT. This gives the protein CASSLGGAMNTEAFF.

This clone showed up just once. The rearrangement uses TRBV15 and TRBJ1-4, with D uncertain. The CDR3 runs 15 residues. CDR1 and CDR2 from the germline V gene are LNHNV and YYDKDF (reference sequence). V lost 1 base, J lost 6 bases, and 12 bases lay in between. The DNA for the CDR3 is TGTGCCACCAGCAGAGTAGGGAGTTCGGATGAAAAACTGTTTTTT. The encoded protein is CATSRVGSSDEKLFF.

V and J are TRBV3-1 (or the pseudogene TRBV3-2) and TRBJ2-1; D remains unclear. The CDR3 is 11 residues long. Trimming pared 0 bases from V and 10 bases from J, leaving 4 bases between. Germline V gene data show CDR1 as LGHDT and CDR2 as YNNKEL (reference sequence). CDR3 residues: CASSQEREQFF. CDR3 bases: TGTGCCAGCAGCCAAGAACGGGAGCAGTTCTTC.

V is TRBV18 and J is TRBJ2-7, with TRBD1 matching over 7 bases. Germline CDR1 and CDR2: KGHSH and LQKENI. This CDR3 region has 15 residues. V shed 3 bases, J shed 0 bases, and the junction held 5 bases outside the gene matches. CDR3 sequence: CASSPTGKGSYEQYF. The CDR3 bases are TGTGCCAGCTCACCGACAGGGAAGGGCTCCTACGAGCAGTACTTC.

A remark on this clone: Other DNA sequences of this sample code for an identical CDR3. This sequence joins TRBV9 and TRBJ1-2, with TRBD1 as a possible D gene (5 bases). The CDR3 is 13 residues long. Germline values: CDR1 SGDLS, CDR2 YYNGEE. The V gene lost 0 bases and the J gene lost 6 bases, with 9 bases spanning the gap. CDR3 region: CASSVDRGDGYTF. For the CDR3, the DNA is TGTGCCAGCAGCGTAGATCGGGGGGATGGCTACACCTTC.

V is TRBV7-8 and J is TRBJ1-1, with a weak D call TRBD1 (6 bases). Germline-derived CDR1 and CDR2 are SGHVS and FQNEAQ. V was shortened by 2 bases and J by 2 bases, with 15 bases between the two germline ends. The CDR3 is 16 amino acids. The CDR3 spells CASSLRGGAGNTEAFF. DNA of the CDR3: TGTGCCAGCAGCTTAAGAGGGGGGGCCGGAAACACTGAAGCTTTCTTT. The whole variable domain, filled in from reference TRBV7-8 and TRBJ1-1, reads GAGVSQSPRYKVAKRGQDVALRCDPISGHVSLFWYQQALGQGPEFLTYFQNEAQLDKSGLPSDRFFAERPEGSVSTLKIQRTQQEDSAVYLCASSLRGGAGNTEAFFGQGTRLTVV.

To note about this clone: The sample contains more than one DNA sequence encoding this CDR3. The chain's CDR3 is CASSILSEQFF. DNA of the CDR3: TGTGCCAGTAGTATTCTCAGTGAGCAGTTCTTC. The chain joins TRBV19 to TRBJ2-1; unclear D gene. Germline loops: CDR1 LNHDA, CDR2 SQIVND (reference sequence). With 3 bases removed from V and 9 bases from J, the gap between germline ends came to 6 bases. CDR3 length: 11 residues.

The gene calls are TRBV5-8 and TRBJ1-2; the D gene is possibly TRBD1 (5 bases). Trimming stripped 4 bases from V and 7 bases from J, with 11 bases between. This CDR3 has 12 amino acids. Germline V gene data show CDR1 as SGHTS and CDR2 as YDEGEE. The CDR3 protein is CASSTRDFGYTF. The CDR3 DNA sequence: TGTGCCAGCAGCACAAGGGACTTTGGCTACACCTTC.

This clone has only one observation. The chain uses TRBV12-3 or TRBV12-4 and TRBJ2-7; D gene ambiguous. Trimming stripped 6 bases from V and 4 bases from J, with 7 bases between. The CDR3 extends over 11 amino acids. The CDR3 nucleotides are TGTGCCAGCAGCCTGACTTACGAGCAGTACTTC. This gives the protein CASSLTYEQYF.

J is TRBJ2-3 and V is TRBV12-3 or TRBV12-4, with D perhaps matching TRBD1 (5 bases). Between the trimmed V and J ends, which lost 3 bases and 3 bases, there was a span of 7 bases. CDR3 length: 13 residues. The CDR3 DNA follows: TGTGCCAGCAGTTTTAGGGGAACAGATACGCAGTATTTT. Encoded protein: CASSFRGTDTQYF.

This clone has a single count. This chain links TRBV12-5 with TRBJ2-5; 9 nucleotides agree with TRBD1. The V gene end was trimmed by 0 bases and the J gene end by 5 bases; junction bases not matched to a gene: 4. The CDR3 totals 15 residues. CDR1 is LGHNT, CDR2 FRNRAP, per germline. The CDR3 loop reads CASGLVTGGAETQYF. The CDR3 DNA reads as TGTGCTAGTGGTTTGGTTACAGGGGGCGCGGAGACCCAGTACTTC.

This clone was seen a handful of times. This chain links TRBV25-1 with TRBJ1-1; D remains ambiguous. CDR3 size: 11 residues. Germline V lookup: CDR1 MGHDK, CDR2 SYGVNS. Trimming pared 8 bases from V and 7 bases from J, leaving 11 bases between. CDR3 sequence: CASSTAHEAFF. The CDR3 DNA follows: TGTGCCAGCTCCACAGCCCATGAAGCTTTCTTT.

This clone was counted only a few times. The chain links TRBV14 to TRBJ1-2; 9 bases map to TRBD1. After removal of 0 bases from V and 7 bases from J, the junction contained 3 bases not matched to a gene. The CDR3 is 14 amino acids. The germline V gene has CDR1 SGHDN and CDR2 FVKESK. CDR3: CASSQDIQGAGYTF. The CDR3 nucleotides are TGTGCCAGCAGCCAAGATATACAGGGGGCTGGCTACACCTTC. Complete variable domain (other parts from reference TRBV14 and TRBJ1-2): EAGVTQFPSHSVIEKGQTVTLRCDPISGHDNLYWYRRVMGKEIKFLLHFVKESKQDESGMPNNRFLAERTGGTYSTLKVQPAELEDSGVYFCASSQDIQGAGYTFGSGTRLTVV.

The chain joins TRBV7-9 to TRBJ2-3, with a possible D match to TRBD2 (6 bases). Germline CDR1 SEHNR, CDR2 FQNEAQ (reference sequence). With 5 bases removed from V and 0 bases from J, the gap between germline ends came to 15 bases. This CDR3 is 16 amino acids long. The CDR3 coding sequence is TGTGCCAGCAGCCCGCGGGGCCAAAGAAGCACAGATACGCAGTATTTT. Its protein is CASSPRGQRSTDTQYF.

The chain links TRBV19 to TRBJ2-3, with TRBD2 matching over 12 bases. Losses at the gene ends were 7 bases for V and 0 bases for J; bases not matched to a gene: 8. Germline V gene lookup returns CDR1 LNHDA and CDR2 SQIVND (reference sequence). The CDR3 loop spans 17 amino acids. The CDR3 DNA is TGTGCCAGTATGAGGACTAGCGGGGTGCCTAGCACAGATACGCAGTATTTT. It yields the protein CASMRTSGVPSTDTQYF.

The genes are TRBV9 and TRBJ1-1, with 7 bases matching TRBD1. The CDR3 extends over 14 amino acids. Losses at the gene ends were 2 bases for V and 7 bases for J; bases not matched to a gene: 8. Per the germline V gene, CDR1 is SGDLS and CDR2 is YYNGEE. This chain's CDR3 is CASSVTEYRGEAFF. CDR3 nucleotides: TGTGCCAGCAGCGTCACCGAGTACAGGGGTGAAGCTTTCTTT.

The J gene is TRBJ1-2, the V gene TRBV28; 7 bases agree with TRBD1. From germline, CDR1 is MDHEN and CDR2 SYDVKM. After removal of 5 bases from V and 2 bases from J, the junction contained 5 bases not matched to a gene. The length of the CDR3 is 14 residues. The CDR3: CASSIPGGNYGYTF. The DNA of the CDR3 is TGTGCCAGCAGTATCCCAGGGGGAAACTATGGCTACACCTTC.

The rearrangement links TRBV9 to TRBJ2-2; tentatively, D is TRBD1 (5 bases). CDR1 and CDR2 from the germline V gene are SGDLS and YYNGEE. The ends were cut back, 2 bases at V and 4 bases at J, with 9 bases in the middle. This CDR3 is built from 14 residues. The CDR3 region is CASSVQGSTGELFF. CDR3 coding DNA: TGTGCCAGCAGCGTTCAGGGATCCACCGGGGAGCTGTTTTTT. The full variable domain, completed using reference TRBV9 and TRBJ2-2, is DSGVTQTPKHLITATGQRVTLRCSPRSGDLSVYWYQQSLDQGLQFLIQYYNGEERAKGNILERFSAQQFPDLHSELNLSSLELGDSALYFCASSVQGSTGELFFGEGSRLTVL.